The clone carrying this T cell receptor beta chain was detected many times. Its specificity is unknown. Using a J-beta primer mix together with a sample-barcoded 5' primer, a second PCR was run for 7 to 11 cycles. TCRdb analysed the 5' RACE reads with MiXCR anew, one entry per CDR3 protein. The sample includes about 1.1 million distinct CDR3 sequences, 35% to 45% of them seen just once. CDR3 length equals 16 residues. V shed 6 bases and J 3 bases; nucleotides not matched to a gene: 11. Germline assignment: CDR1 SGHTA and CDR2 FQGNSA. This sample is part of a study of blood T cells in healthy people across ages. Study-level points and caveats: TCR beta diversity correlated strongly with naive T cell percentage.

Sequences were obtained from blood. The receptor's source is a man between 18 and 35 years old in good health. J is TRBJ2-3 and V is TRBV7-2, with 8 bases matching TRBD2. The CDR3 DNA reads TGTGCCAGCAGTTCCGTCCCAGGACTAGCAACAGATACGCAGTATTTT. Encoded protein: CASSSVPGLATDTQYF.